The next 19 T cell receptor beta chains were all read from a single sample in a study of cytomegalovirus exposure and HLA in healthy donors (dated by TCRdb to about 2017). Receptor libraries were prepared by the immunoSEQ multiplex PCR assay. A mixture of 60 forward primers for TCR Vbeta segments and 13 reverse primers for TCR Jbeta segments was used in the multiplex PCR. Here the immuneACCESS table is served through TCRdb, limited to in-frame sequences with V and J called. Missing clones are a known gap in these copies; in checked studies unresolved V genes cover under half, and the rest lacks a known reason. The sample has 150,000 to 200,000 clones on record, roughly 84% of them singletons. The top ten constitute about 0.26% of the sample. Sequenced input: PBMCs. These receptors were taken from a boy aged 5-17 years in good health and CMV-seronegative.

V is TRBV19 and J is TRBJ1-2; tentative D call: TRBD1 (6 bases). Germline assignment: CDR1 LNHDA and CDR2 SQIVND (reference sequence). Trimming left V 1 base short and J 10 bases short, with 13 bases between. The CDR3 extends over 13 amino acids. The CDR3 is CASSIGMGTFYTF. Written as DNA, the CDR3 is TGTGCCAGTAGTATAGGGATGGGGACATTCTACACCTTC.

The V call is TRBV6-6, the J call TRBJ2-7, with D perhaps matching TRBD1 (6 bases). This CDR3 is 12 amino acids long. Deletions cut 6 bases from V and 6 bases from J, with 12 bases between. The germline V gene encodes CDR1 MNHNY and CDR2 SVGAGI (reference sequence). CDR3 DNA: TGTGCCAGCAGCACAGGGTTTCGCGAGCAGTACTTC. This translates into CASSTGFREQYF.

The chain combines TRBV19 with TRBJ1-5; 7 nucleotides align to TRBD1. The CDR3 is 14 amino acids. Germline V CDR1 and CDR2: LNHDA, SQIVND (reference sequence). Trimming removed 2 bases from V and 5 bases from J; junction bases left unmatched: 3. CDR3 protein: CASSIHRGDQPQHF. The CDR3 DNA is TGTGCCAGTAGTATACACAGGGGCGATCAGCCCCAGCATTTT.

This clone was seen a handful of times. This chain uses TRBV6-5 with TRBJ2-2; possibly TRBD1 for D (5 bases). Germline V gives CDR1 MNHEY, CDR2 SVGAGI. The CDR3 sequence is 14 residues long. Trimming removed 1 base at V and 6 bases at J, with 9 bases between. DNA for the CDR3: TGTGCCAGCAGTTACTTCGCAGGGTCCGGGGAGCTGTTTTTT. It encodes CASSYFAGSGELFF.

This chain uses TRBV6-5 with TRBJ2-1; D not resolved. This CDR3 comprises 14 residues. The V and J ends lost 4 bases and 8 bases respectively, with 15 bases between them. The V gene's germline CDR1 is MNHEY and CDR2 SVGAGI. The CDR3 DNA follows: TGTGCCAGCAGTTCTCAACCATCGAGGTATGAGCAGTTCTTC. Translating it yields CASSSQPSRYEQFF.

The J gene is TRBJ2-1, the V gene TRBV6-4; 11 nucleotides line up with TRBD2. Losses at the gene ends were 2 bases for V and 4 bases for J; bases not matched to a gene: 4. CDR1 is MRHNA and CDR2 is SNTAGT in the germline V gene. The CDR3 spans 16 residues. The DNA of the CDR3 is TGTGCCAGCAGTGACGACGGGACTAGCGGTTACAATGAGCAGTTCTTC. Protein sequence: CASSDDGTSGYNEQFF.

This chain links TRBV5-4 with TRBJ2-5, with a weak D call TRBD2 (5 bases). The CDR3 loop spans 14 amino acids. V lost 5 bases and J lost 3, with 14 bases in between. Germline lookup yields CDR1 SGHNT and CDR2 YYREEE (reference sequence). CDR3 loop: CASSREGREETQYF. DNA for the CDR3: TGTGCCAGCAGTAGAGAGGGCCGGGAAGAGACCCAGTACTTC.

The rearrangement links TRBV4-1 to TRBJ2-7; TRBD2 might be the D (6 bases). The V end was cut by 4 bases, the J end by 2 bases, with 9 bases between. The CDR3 consists of 13 residues. Germline values: CDR1 MGHRA, CDR2 YSYEKL. CDR3 residues: CASSPGGPYEQYF. CDR3 in DNA: TGCGCCAGCAGCCCCGGGGGACCCTACGAGCAGTACTTC.

The V and J genes are TRBV7-8 and TRBJ1-2; weak D call: TRBD1 (6 bases). V dropped 5 bases and J dropped 6 bases, with 13 bases sitting between them. This CDR3 has 13 residues. Per germline, CDR1 SGHVS and CDR2 FQNEAQ. CDR3 DNA sequence: TGTGCCAGCAGCCTCGGACAGAGTCATGGCTACACCTTC. Its protein is CASSLGQSHGYTF.

The J gene is TRBJ2-5, the V gene TRBV11-2; TRBD2 is a possible D gene (6 bases). Trimming took off 3 bases at V and 2 bases at J, with 10 bases between the two ends. Per germline, CDR1 SGHAT and CDR2 FQNNGV. The CDR3 is made up of 14 amino acids. The CDR3 bases are TGTGCCAGCAGCTTTCTAGCGAGGCAAGAGACCCAGTACTTC. Its translation: CASSFLARQETQYF.

The chain couples TRBV11-3 to TRBJ2-3; possibly TRBD2 for D (6 bases). Trimming took 5 bases from V and 1 from J, leaving 7 bases between them. Germline V gives CDR1 SGHNT, CDR2 YENEEA. The CDR3 sequence is 13 residues long. Written as DNA, the CDR3 is TGTGCCAGCAGCCGCGGGGGCACAGATACGCAGTATTTT. This translates into CASSRGGTDTQYF.

The chain recombines TRBV19 with TRBJ1-1, with a possible D match to TRBD1 (5 bases). The germline gives CDR1 LNHDA, CDR2 SQIVND (reference sequence). The CDR3 spans 15 residues. V shed 0 bases and J shed 0 bases, with 8 bases lying between them. The CDR3 nucleotides are TGTGCCAGTAGTATAGATCAGGGCATGAACACTGAAGCTTTCTTT. Amino acid sequence: CASSIDQGMNTEAFF. The full variable domain, in which reference TRBV19 and TRBJ1-1 provide the parts outside the CDR3, is DGGITQSPKYLFRKEGQNVTLSCEQNLNHDAMYWYRQDPGQGLRLIYYSQIVNDFQKGDIAEGYSVSREKKESFPLTVTSAQKNPTAFYLCASSIDQGMNTEAFFGQGTRLTVV.

The chain combines TRBV5-1 with TRBJ2-1; 9 nucleotides match TRBD2. This CDR3 has 16 amino acids. The V gene end was trimmed by 3 bases and the J gene end by 5 bases; junction bases not matched to a gene: 9. Germline CDR1 reads SGHRS; CDR2 reads YFSETQ. Here the CDR3 reads CASSSVSGRGNNEQFF. The CDR3 bases are TGCGCCAGCAGCTCAGTTAGCGGGAGAGGGAACAATGAGCAGTTCTTC.

In the case of this clone: At the DNA level, this CDR3 is encoded by other sequences in the same sample as well. The chain recombines TRBV9 with TRBJ2-3, with 8 bases matching TRBD2. Germline loops: CDR1 SGDLS, CDR2 YYNGEE. This CDR3 has 14 residues. With 0 bases clipped from V and 4 bases from J, the junction kept 1 base outside the gene matches. For the CDR3, the DNA is TGTGCCAGCAGCGTAGCGGGGGGGCCAGATACGCAGTATTTT. Translation gives CASSVAGGPDTQYF.

This sequence joins TRBV5-1 and TRBJ2-1, with 8 bases fitting TRBD1. Germline assignment: CDR1 SGHRS and CDR2 YFSETQ. J was trimmed by 7 bases and V by 3 bases; bases with no gene match: 3. The CDR3 has 13 amino acids. CDR3 sequence (DNA): TGCGCCAGCAGCTCGGACAGGGCGAATGAGCAGTTCTTC. Translation: CASSSDRANEQFF.

V is TRBV5-6 and J is TRBJ2-1; 10 bases are shared with TRBD2. Germline assignment: CDR1 SGHDT and CDR2 YYEEEE. The CDR3 runs to 15 residues. Unmatched junction bases numbered 6, after V lost 4 bases and J lost 5 bases. CDR3 nucleotides: TGTGCCAGCAGCATATCTAGCGGGGGAGACAATGAGCAGTTCTTC. This codes for CASSISSGGDNEQFF.

J is TRBJ2-6 and V is TRBV25-1, with 7 bases identical to TRBD1. CDR3 length: 17 amino acids. With 6 bases clipped from V and 0 bases from J, the junction kept 8 bases outside the gene matches. The germline V gene encodes CDR1 MGHDK and CDR2 SYGVNS. Here the CDR3 DNA reads TGTGCCAGCAGCGAAACAGGGGCTGGCTCTGGGGCCAACGTCCTGACTTTC. Translation: CASSETGAGSGANVLTF.

The rearrangement uses TRBV6-1 and TRBJ2-7; TRBD2 aligns across 7 bases. Germline-derived CDR1 and CDR2 are MNHNS and SASEGT. With V trimmed by 3 bases and J by 4 bases, 6 bases remained unmatched. The CDR3 consists of 14 residues. CDR3 protein: CASSDRLAVYEQYF. The CDR3 DNA follows: TGTGCCAGCAGTGATAGGCTAGCGGTATACGAGCAGTACTTC.

In regard to this clone: Germline is not matched at one junction end, which may reflect a read error. The chain joins TRBV11-2 to TRBJ1-1; D possibly corresponds to TRBD1 (5 bases). The CDR3 spans 13 residues. CDR1 and CDR2 (germline): SGHAT, FQNNGV. CDR3 protein: CASSLAGNSEAFF. The CDR3 coding sequence is TGTGCCAGCAGCTTAGCAGGGAACTCTGAAGCTTTCTTT.